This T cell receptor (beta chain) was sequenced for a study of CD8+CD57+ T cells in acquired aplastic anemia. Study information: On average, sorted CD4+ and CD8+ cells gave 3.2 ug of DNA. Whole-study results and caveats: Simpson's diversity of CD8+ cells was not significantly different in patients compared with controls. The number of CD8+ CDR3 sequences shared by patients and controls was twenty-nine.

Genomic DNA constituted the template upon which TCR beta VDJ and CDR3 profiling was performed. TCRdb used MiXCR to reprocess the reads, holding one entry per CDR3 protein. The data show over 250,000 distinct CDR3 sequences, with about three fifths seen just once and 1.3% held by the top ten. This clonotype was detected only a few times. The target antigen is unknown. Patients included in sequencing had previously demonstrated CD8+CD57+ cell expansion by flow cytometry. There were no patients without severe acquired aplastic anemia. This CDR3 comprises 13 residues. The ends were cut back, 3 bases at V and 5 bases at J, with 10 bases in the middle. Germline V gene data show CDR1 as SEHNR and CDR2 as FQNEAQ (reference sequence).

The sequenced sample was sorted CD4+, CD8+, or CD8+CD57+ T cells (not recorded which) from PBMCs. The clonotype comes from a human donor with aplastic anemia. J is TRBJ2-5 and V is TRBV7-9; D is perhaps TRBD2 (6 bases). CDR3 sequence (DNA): TGTGCCAGCAGCTTGAGACTAGAGGAGACCCAGTACTTC. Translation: CASSLRLEETQYF.